The 13 T cell receptor beta chains reported below all come from one sample, sequenced in a study of neoadjuvant anti-PD-1 for oral cavity cancer. The method was immunoSEQ multiplex PCR; TCRdb's version includes in-frame clones alone and lacks a portion of them. Of about 68,000 clones listed, about 88% were seen once; the top ten hold approximately 3%. Noted time point: after neoadjuvant nivolumab, at surgical resection. Sequencing used PBMCs, obtained after nivolumab (anti-PD-1) treatment. The receptor set was obtained from a person aged 40 to 85 with oral cavity squamous cell carcinoma.

The CDR3, as DNA: TGTGCCAGCTCACCGACAGAGAATAACTATGGCTACACCTTC. Its translation is CASSPTENNYGYTF. The rearrangement links TRBV18 to TRBJ1-2; TRBD1 is a possible D gene (5 bases). Deletions cut 3 bases from V and 1 base from J, with 9 bases between. Germline loops: CDR1 KGHSH, CDR2 LQKENI. This CDR3 is 14 amino acids long.

The rearrangement joins TRBV2 to TRBJ2-7; maybe TRBD1 (6 bases). CDR3 length equals 14 residues. CDR1 is SNHLY, CDR2 FYNNEI, per germline. Between the trimmed V and J ends, which lost 7 bases and 2 bases, there was a span of 15 bases. Here the CDR3 reads CASTQGRVAYEQYF. Here the CDR3 DNA reads TGTGCCAGCACCCAGGGGCGGGTGGCCTACGAGCAGTACTTC.

The V gene is TRBV6-5, the J gene TRBJ1-3; D is undetermined. CDR3 size: 14 residues. From germline, CDR1 is MNHEY and CDR2 SVGAGI. V gave up 6 bases and J gave up 0 bases, with 9 bases separating them. CDR3: CASSHDISGNTIYF. DNA for the CDR3: TGTGCCAGCAGCCACGACATCTCTGGAAACACCATATATTTT.

The genes are TRBV25-1 and TRBJ2-7, with TRBD1 matching 9 bases. V was pared by 1 base and J by 4 bases, with 8 bases of the junction left unmatched. Looked up from germline, CDR1 is MGHDK and CDR2 is SYGVNS. CDR3 size: 16 residues. The CDR3 DNA sequence: TGTGCCAGCAGTGAATCGCCCGGGACAGGGAAATACGAGCAGTACTTC. This gives the protein CASSESPGTGKYEQYF.

The chain employs TRBV5-6 and TRBJ1-5; D uncertain. The CDR3 spans 12 residues. CDR1 is SGHDT and CDR2 is YYEEEE in the germline V gene. Trimming took 3 bases from V and 7 from J, leaving 8 bases between them. CDR3 region: CASSSLDQPQHF. In DNA form, the CDR3 reads TGTGCCAGCAGCTCCCTTGACCAGCCCCAGCATTTT.

The rearrangement uses TRBV6-6 and TRBJ2-5; tentative D call: TRBD1 (6 bases). Germline CDR1 is MNHNY and CDR2 is SVGAGI (reference sequence). Trimming shortened V by 5 bases and J by 1 base, and 14 bases separated the two germline ends. The CDR3 totals 15 residues. The CDR3 is CASSLADRTQETQYF. The CDR3 nucleotides are TGTGCCAGCAGTCTTGCCGACAGGACCCAAGAGACCCAGTACTTC.

The rearrangement uses TRBV15 and TRBJ2-5, with 9 bases lining up with TRBD1. The V gene end was trimmed by 3 bases and the J gene end by 5 bases; junction bases not matched to a gene: 4. Germline CDR1 and CDR2: LNHNV and YYDKDF (reference sequence). CDR3 length: 14 residues. This chain's CDR3 is CATSRGQGGETQYF. CDR3 bases: TGTGCCACCAGCAGGGGACAGGGCGGCGAGACCCAGTACTTC.

For the CDR3, the DNA is TGTGCCAGTAGCTGGGCCCTGGTCAGGGAAACAAGCAATCAGCCCCAGCATTTT. Its translation is CASSWALVRETSNQPQHF. The chain links TRBV19 to TRBJ1-5; TRBD1 might be the D (5 bases). The CDR3 extends over 18 amino acids. V lost 6 bases to trimming and J lost 1 base, with 22 bases between them. Germline V gene lookup returns CDR1 LNHDA and CDR2 SQIVND (reference sequence). Drawing the rest from reference TRBV19 and TRBJ1-5, the complete variable domain is DGGITQSPKYLFRKEGQNVTLSCEQNLNHDAMYWYRQDPGQGLRLIYYSQIVNDFQKGDIAEGYSVSREKKESFPLTVTSAQKNPTAFYLCASSWALVRETSNQPQHFGDGTRLSIL.

The rearrangement joins TRBV30 to TRBJ2-3, with D uncertain. Looked up from germline, CDR1 is GTSNPN and CDR2 is SVGIG (reference sequence). This CDR3 contains 15 residues. V lost 3 bases to trimming and J lost 2 bases, with 15 bases between them. The CDR3 nucleotides are TGTGCCTGGAGGGCCGGACCGACCTTCACAGATACGCAGTATTTT. Its protein is CAWRAGPTFTDTQYF.

V usage is TRBV27 and J usage is TRBJ2-7, with D possibly matching TRBD1 (5 bases). The germline CDR1 and CDR2 sequences are MNHEY and SMNVEV (reference sequence). Trimming took off 2 bases at V and 7 bases at J, with 18 bases between the two ends. There are 15 residues in the CDR3. In nucleotides, the CDR3 is TGTGCCAGCAGTTTAAGCGTAAGGGGCAGTGAGGAGCAGTACTTC. This encodes CASSLSVRGSEEQYF.

The chain combines TRBV28 with TRBJ2-1; D gene unclear. Germline loops: CDR1 MDHEN, CDR2 SYDVKM. The CDR3 runs 14 residues. V lost 6 bases to trimming and J lost 3 bases, with 12 bases between them. The CDR3 loop reads CASRLAELYNEQFF. Written as DNA, the CDR3 is TGTGCCAGCAGACTTGCTGAACTCTACAATGAGCAGTTCTTC.

The V gene is TRBV7-9, the J gene TRBJ2-3, with D perhaps being TRBD1 or TRBD2 (6 bases each). Between the trimmed V and J ends, which lost 5 bases and 5 bases, there was a span of 14 bases. CDR3 length: 14 amino acids. Germline V gives CDR1 SEHNR, CDR2 FQNEAQ (reference sequence). The CDR3 loop reads CASSLRQEGDTQYF. Written as DNA, the CDR3 is TGTGCCAGCAGCCTAAGACAGGAGGGAGATACGCAGTATTTT.

This chain joins TRBV10-3 and TRBJ2-5, with D possibly TRBD1 on 6 matching bases. Germline CDR1 ENHRY, CDR2 SYGVKD. Deletions cut 6 bases from V and 2 bases from J, with 13 bases between. The length of the CDR3 is 14 residues. The chain's CDR3 is CAIRSGTTQETQYF. For the CDR3, the DNA is TGTGCCATCAGGTCCGGGACAACTCAAGAGACCCAGTACTTC.